Below are 11 T cell receptor beta chains sequenced from a single sample in a study of T cell changes during pregnancy in multiple sclerosis. Produced via immunoSEQ multiplex PCR; TCRdb's table is partial and in-frame only. The repertoire holds around 43,000 clones, with roughly 92% as singletons. This material consisted of CD4+ T cells from peripheral blood mononuclear cells, taken before pregnancy. The receptors here all came from a female donor with multiple sclerosis, enrolled in a pregnancy study.

For the CDR3, the DNA is TGTGCCAGTAATAATAGGGCGGGGAGCTCCTACAATGAGCAGTTCTTC. The encoded protein is CASNNRAGSSYNEQFF. This chain connects TRBV19 to TRBJ2-1; tentatively, D is TRBD2 (6 bases). CDR1 and CDR2 (germline): LNHDA, SQIVND (reference sequence). The CDR3 has 16 amino acids. Trimming removed 7 bases at V and 0 bases at J, with 16 bases between.

The genes are TRBV6-4 and TRBJ1-1, with TRBD1 as a possible D gene (5 bases). Germline lookup yields CDR1 MRHNA and CDR2 SNTAGT. The CDR3 contains 16 residues. V lost 7 bases to trimming and J lost 0 bases, with 18 bases between them. The CDR3 region is CASKQDTQGVNTEAFF. CDR3 nucleotide sequence: TGTGCCAGCAAACAGGACACGCAAGGTGTGAACACTGAAGCTTTCTTT.

The chain joins TRBV7-2 to TRBJ1-5, with D perhaps matching TRBD1 (6 bases). Trimming pared 1 base from V and 4 bases from J, leaving 11 bases between. CDR1 SGHTA and CDR2 FQGNSA come from the germline V gene. This CDR3 has 15 amino acids. CDR3 sequence: CASSLGWGPNQPQHF. In DNA, the CDR3 is TGTGCCAGCAGCTTAGGATGGGGGCCAAATCAGCCCCAGCATTTT.

The CDR3 spells CASSPGQGRADTQYF. The CDR3 DNA is TGTGCCAGCAGCCCCGGACAGGGACGGGCAGATACGCAGTATTTT. This chain uses TRBV5-4 with TRBJ2-3; TRBD1 aligns across 8 bases. Germline loops: CDR1 SGHNT, CDR2 YYREEE (reference sequence). The CDR3 length is 15 residues. V was pared by 4 bases and J by 4 bases, with 8 bases of the junction left unmatched.

This chain connects TRBV21-1 to TRBJ2-3; the table names TRBD2, a call not compared with the DNA. TRBV21-1 is a listed pseudogene. CDR3 size: 15 residues. CDR3 residues: CATPNSPPRSDTQYF. CDR3 sequence (DNA): TGTGCCACTCCTAACTCGCCCCCGAGGTCAGATACGCAGTATTTT.

The chain links TRBV2 to TRBJ2-5; 8 bases match TRBD1. V trimming: 6 bases; J trimming: 1 base; junction bases outside the gene matches: 7. The CDR3 totals 15 residues. Germline V gives CDR1 SNHLY, CDR2 FYNNEI. CDR3 sequence (DNA): TGTGCCAGCAGCCTGGGACAGGCGCGCCAAGAGACCCAGTACTTC. Translation gives CASSLGQARQETQYF.

The table lists this clone with a count of one. CDR3 DNA: TGCGCCAGCAGCGCACAACAACTAGCGGCTTTACAAGAGACCCAGTACTTC. This encodes CASSAQQLAALQETQYF. The V and J genes are TRBV5-1 and TRBJ2-5; 8 nucleotides line up with TRBD2. CDR1 is SGHRS, CDR2 YFSETQ, per germline. Trimming cost V 4 bases and J 2 bases; bases outside gene matches: 13. CDR3 length: 17 residues.

The V and J genes are TRBV15 and TRBJ2-4, with 8 bases fitting TRBD1. CDR3 length: 15 residues. Germline CDR1 and CDR2: LNHNV and YYDKDF (reference sequence). Unmatched junction bases numbered 5, after V lost 4 bases and J lost 3 bases. The CDR3 nucleotides read TGTGCCACCAGCATACAGGGGGTTGGCAAAAACATTCAGTACTTC. It is translated as CATSIQGVGKNIQYF. Drawing the rest from reference TRBV15 and TRBJ2-4, the complete variable domain is DAMVIQNPRYQVTQFGKPVTLSCSQTLNHNVMYWYQQKSSQAPKLLFHYYDKDFNNEADTPDNFQSRRPNTSFCFLDIRSPGLGDTAMYLCATSIQGVGKNIQYFGAGTRLSVL.

This chain connects TRBV10-3 to TRBJ2-2, with a tentative D call TRBD1 (5 bases). Germline V gene sequence: CDR1 ENHRY, CDR2 SYGVKD. V lost 2 bases, J lost 1 base, and 8 bases lay in between. CDR3 length: 15 amino acids. CDR3 sequence (DNA): TGTGCCATCAGTGAGACCGGACAGAACACCGGGGAGCTGTTTTTT. It yields the protein CAISETGQNTGELFF.

The V gene is TRBV19, the J gene TRBJ2-5; TRBD1 matches at 9 bases. The end of the DNA aligns better with TRBJ2-7, so the J call may be wrong. The CDR3 length is 16 residues. Germline assignment: CDR1 LNHDA and CDR2 SQIVND (reference sequence). The CDR3 spells CASSRDGTGSSYEQYF. CDR3 nucleotides: TGTGCCAGTTCCCGAGACGGGACAGGGAGCTCCTACGAGCAGTACTTC.

J is TRBJ2-1 and V is TRBV6-1, with 11 nucleotides matching TRBD2. Germline V gene data show CDR1 as MNHNS and CDR2 as SASEGT. The CDR3 is 16 amino acids. V was clipped by 2 bases and J by 7 bases; unmatched bases: 7. The chain's CDR3 is CASSEHLAGGGNEQFF. CDR3 DNA sequence: TGTGCCAGCAGTGAACATCTAGCGGGAGGTGGGAATGAGCAGTTCTTC.